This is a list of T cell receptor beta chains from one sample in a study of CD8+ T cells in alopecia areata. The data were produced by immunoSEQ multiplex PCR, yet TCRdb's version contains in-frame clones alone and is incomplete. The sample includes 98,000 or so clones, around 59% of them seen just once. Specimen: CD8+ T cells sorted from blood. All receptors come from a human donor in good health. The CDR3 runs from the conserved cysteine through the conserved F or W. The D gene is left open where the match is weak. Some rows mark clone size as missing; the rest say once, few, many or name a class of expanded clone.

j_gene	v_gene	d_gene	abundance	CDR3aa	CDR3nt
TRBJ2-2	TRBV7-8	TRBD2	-	CASSPRLAGENTGELFF	TGTGCCAGCAGCCCTAGACTAGCGGGGGAGAACACCGGGGAGCTGTTTTTT
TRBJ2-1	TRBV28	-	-	CASSLRRVDNEQFF	TGTGCCAGCAGTTTGCGGAGGGTCGACAATGAGCAGTTCTTC
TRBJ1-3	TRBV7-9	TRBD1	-	CASSQTTGGNTIYF	TGTGCCAGCAGCCAGACGACAGGGGGTAACACCATATATTTT
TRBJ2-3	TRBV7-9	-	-	CASRGNTDTQYF	TGTGCCAGCCGGGGAAATACAGATACGCAGTATTTT
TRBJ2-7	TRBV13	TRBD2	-	CASSWTSGSSYEQYF	TGTGCCAGCAGCTGGACTAGCGGGAGCTCCTACGAGCAGTACTTC
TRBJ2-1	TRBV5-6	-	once	CASSTDALEFF	TGTGCCAGCAGCACAGACGCCCTGGAATTCTTC
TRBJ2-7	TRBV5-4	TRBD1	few	CASSVGTVYEQYF	TGTGCCAGCAGCGTAGGGACAGTCTACGAGCAGTACTTC
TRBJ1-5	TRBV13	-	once	CASSGRGGALNQPQHF	TGTGCCAGCAGCGGGCGAGGAGGGGCCCTCAATCAGCCCCAGCATTTT
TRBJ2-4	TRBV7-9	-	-	CASSLMLAGKNIQYF	TGTGCCAGCAGCTTAATGCTGGCGGGCAAAAACATTCAGTACTTC
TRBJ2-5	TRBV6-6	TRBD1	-	CASSYSDRGYQETQYF	TGTGCCAGCAGTTACTCTGACAGGGGGTACCAAGAGACCCAGTACTTC
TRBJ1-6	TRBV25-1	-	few	CASEGTSYNSPLHF	TGTGCCAGCGAGGGGACTTCCTATAATTCACCCCTCCACTTT
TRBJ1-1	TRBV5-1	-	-	CASSLGQGIPDTEAFF	TGCGCCAGCAGCTTGGGCCAGGGTATCCCTGACACTGAAGCTTTCTTT
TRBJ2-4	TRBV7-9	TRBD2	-	CASSAPGLAGLRIQYF	TGTGCCAGCAGCGCACCGGGACTAGCGGGGCTCCGGATTCAGTACTTC
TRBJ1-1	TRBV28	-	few	CASSQVTNTEAFF	TGTGCCAGCAGTCAGGTGACGAACACTGAAGCTTTCTTT
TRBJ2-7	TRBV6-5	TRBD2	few	CASSGGLAGSYEQYF	TGTGCCAGCAGTGGTGGACTAGCGGGATCCTACGAGCAGTACTTC
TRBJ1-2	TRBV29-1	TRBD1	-	CSVDPIIRTGGGYGYTF	TGCAGCGTTGACCCAATTATCCGGACAGGGGGCGGCTATGGCTACACCTTC
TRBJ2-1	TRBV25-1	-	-	CASSSGYNEQFF	TGTGCCAGCTCAAGCGGCTACAATGAGCAGTTCTTC
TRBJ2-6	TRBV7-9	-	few	CASSHGSRGAGANVLTF	TGTGCCAGCAGCCATGGGAGTAGGGGCGCTGGGGCCAACGTCCTGACTTTC
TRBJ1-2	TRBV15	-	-	CATSTLAIYTF	TGTGCCACCAGCACTTTGGCCATCTACACCTTC
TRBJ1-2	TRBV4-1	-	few	CASSQVSGNYGYTF	TGCGCCAGCAGCCAAGTATCTGGGAACTATGGCTACACCTTC
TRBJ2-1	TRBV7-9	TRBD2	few	CASSLGLAGPNEQFF	TGTGCCAGCAGCTTAGGGCTAGCGGGGCCTAATGAGCAGTTCTTC
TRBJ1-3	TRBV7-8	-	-	CASSLALSLGSGNTIYF	TGTGCCAGCAGCTTAGCGCTTTCACTCGGCTCTGGAAACACCATATATTTT
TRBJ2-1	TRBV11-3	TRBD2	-	CASSLDPAGDPDSEQFF	TGTGCCAGCAGCTTAGATCCAGCGGGGGACCCCGACAGTGAGCAGTTCTTC
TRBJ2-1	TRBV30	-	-	CAWSVNPLSEQFF	TGTGCCTGGAGTGTGAACCCTTTGAGTGAGCAGTTCTTC
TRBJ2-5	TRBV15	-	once	CATSRPQEQETQYF	TGTGCCACCAGCAGACCACAGGAACAAGAGACCCAGTACTTC
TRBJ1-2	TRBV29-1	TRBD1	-	CSVEAATGGLYGYTF	TGCAGCGTTGAAGCGGCGACAGGGGGGCTCTATGGCTACACCTTC
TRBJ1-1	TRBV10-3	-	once	CAISDPGVGNTEAFF	TGTGCCATCAGTGACCCGGGGGTCGGGAACACTGAAGCTTTCTTT
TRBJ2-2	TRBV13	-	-	CASSLANTGELFF	TGTGCCAGCAGCCTCGCGAACACCGGGGAGCTGTTTTTT
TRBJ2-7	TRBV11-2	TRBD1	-	CASTKGAGGYEQYF	TGTGCCAGCACCAAAGGGGCAGGGGGCTACGAGCAGTACTTC
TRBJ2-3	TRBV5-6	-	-	CASSPGRDTQYF	TGTGCCAGCAGCCCCGGGCGGGATACGCAGTATTTT
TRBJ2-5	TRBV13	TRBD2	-	CASSLSPHPGLAGGPQETQYF	TGTGCCAGCAGCTTAAGCCCTCACCCGGGACTAGCGGGGGGGCCGCAAGAGACCCAGTACTTC
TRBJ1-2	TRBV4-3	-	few	CASSQGEGDYGYTF	TGCGCCAGCAGCCAAGGAGAAGGGGACTATGGCTACACCTTC
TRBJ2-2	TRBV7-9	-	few	CASSFPGNTGELFF	TGTGCCAGCAGCTTTCCGGGGAACACCGGGGAGCTGTTTTTT